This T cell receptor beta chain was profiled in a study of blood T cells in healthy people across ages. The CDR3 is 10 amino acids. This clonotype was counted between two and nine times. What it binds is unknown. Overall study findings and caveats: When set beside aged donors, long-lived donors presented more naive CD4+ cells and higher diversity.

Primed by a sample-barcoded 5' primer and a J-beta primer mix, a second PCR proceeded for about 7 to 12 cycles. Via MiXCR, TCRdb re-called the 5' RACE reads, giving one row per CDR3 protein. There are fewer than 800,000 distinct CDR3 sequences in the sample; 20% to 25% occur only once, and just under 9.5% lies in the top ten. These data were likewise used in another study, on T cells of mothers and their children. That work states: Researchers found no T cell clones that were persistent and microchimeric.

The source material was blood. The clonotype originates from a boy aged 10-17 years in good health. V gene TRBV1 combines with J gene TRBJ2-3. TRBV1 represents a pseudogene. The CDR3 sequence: CTSSPDTQYF. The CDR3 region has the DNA TGCACCAGCTCTCCAGATACGCAGTATTTT.